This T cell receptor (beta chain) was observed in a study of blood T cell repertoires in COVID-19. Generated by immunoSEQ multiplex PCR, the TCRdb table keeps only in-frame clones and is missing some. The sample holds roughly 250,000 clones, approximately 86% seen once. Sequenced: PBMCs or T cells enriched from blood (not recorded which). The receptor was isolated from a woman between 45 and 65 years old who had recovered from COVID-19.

As DNA, the CDR3 is TGCGCCAGCAGCCAGTTAGGGGCAGCTACCTACGAGCAGTACTTC. Protein: CASSQLGAATYEQYF. The gene calls are TRBV4-1 and TRBJ2-7, with D possibly being TRBD1 (5 bases). V lost 3 bases to trimming and J lost 2 bases, with 14 bases between them. This CDR3 is 15 amino acids long. Per the germline V gene, CDR1 is MGHRA and CDR2 is YSYEKL.